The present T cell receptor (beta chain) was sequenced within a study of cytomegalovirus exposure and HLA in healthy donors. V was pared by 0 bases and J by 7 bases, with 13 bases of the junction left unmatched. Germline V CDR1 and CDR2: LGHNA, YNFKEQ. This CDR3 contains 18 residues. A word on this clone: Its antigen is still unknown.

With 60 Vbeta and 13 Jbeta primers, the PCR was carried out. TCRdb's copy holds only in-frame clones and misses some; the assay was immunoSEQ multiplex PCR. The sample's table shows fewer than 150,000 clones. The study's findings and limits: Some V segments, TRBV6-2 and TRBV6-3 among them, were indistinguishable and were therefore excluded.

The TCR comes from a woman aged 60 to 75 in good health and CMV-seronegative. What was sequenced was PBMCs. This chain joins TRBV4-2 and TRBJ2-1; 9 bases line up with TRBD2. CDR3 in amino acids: CASSQDWGSGRNPNEQFF. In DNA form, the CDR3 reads TGTGCCAGCAGCCAAGATTGGGGTAGCGGGAGAAATCCAAATGAGCAGTTCTTC.